Sequencing of this T cell receptor beta chain was carried out in a study of T cell changes during pregnancy in multiple sclerosis. Clones were sequenced by immunoSEQ multiplex PCR, and TCRdb holds only the in-frame ones, with some missing. This table has 40,000 to 60,000 clones, around 93% appearing once. Germline CDR1 SGHNT, CDR2 YYREEE (reference sequence). This CDR3 spans 16 amino acids. V lost 3 bases and J lost 7; bases outside the gene matches: 7. Sequenced material: CD4+ T cells from peripheral blood mononuclear cells, taken after pregnancy. J is TRBJ2-3 and V is TRBV5-4, with TRBD2 matching 14 bases. The origin of this receptor is a female donor with multiple sclerosis, enrolled in a pregnancy study. The CDR3 DNA sequence: TGTGCCAGCAGCTCCCGACTAGCGGGAGGGCGACATACGCAGTATTTT. Translating it yields CASSSRLAGGRHTQYF. Combining the CDR3 with reference TRBV5-4 and TRBJ2-3 gives the whole variable domain ETGVTQSPTHLIKTRGQQVTLRCSSQSGHNTVSWYQQALGQGPQFIFQYYREEENGRGNFPPRFSGLQFPNYSSELNVNALELDDSALYLCASSSRLAGGRHTQYFGPGTRLTVL.